Given below is one TCR beta chain in context. Antigen: not known. This entry belongs to a study of cytomegalovirus exposure and HLA in healthy donors. Study-level points and caveats: Cytomegalovirus status was reportedly diagnosed by the classifier with high specificity and sensitivity. Immune exposure data for these donors was limited to CMV serostatus.

60 Vbeta and 13 Jbeta primers were used in PCR. The method was immunoSEQ multiplex PCR; TCRdb's version includes in-frame clones alone and lacks a portion of them. Among fewer than 250,000 clones listed, more than 75% were seen once. Between the trimmed V and J ends, which lost 1 base and 3 bases, there was a span of 6 bases. The CDR3 totals 14 residues. Germline lookup yields CDR1 SGHTA and CDR2 FQGTGA. The chain couples TRBV7-3 to TRBJ2-2; D uncertain. Sequencing was performed on PBMCs. The receptor was derived from a man between 35 and 55 years old in good health and CMV-seropositive. CDR3 amino acids: CASSLRQDTGELFF. In DNA, the CDR3 is TGTGCCAGCAGCTTAAGGCAGGACACCGGGGAGCTGTTTTTT.